This entry lists 25 T cell receptor beta chains sequenced from one sample in a study of cytomegalovirus exposure and HLA in healthy donors. The PCR contained 60 Vbeta and 13 Jbeta primers. This table comes from immunoSEQ multiplex PCR, and its TCRdb copy is limited to in-frame clones, with some not included. The table lists 90,000 to 100,000 clones, around 80% of them singletons. Sequenced input: PBMCs. Source of these receptors: a man aged 55 to 69 in good health and CMV-seropositive.

The chain couples TRBV19 to TRBJ2-6, with D possibly matching TRBD2 (6 bases). V was trimmed by 4 bases and J by 0 bases, leaving 10 bases between them. CDR3 length equals 16 residues. Germline V gene data show CDR1 as LNHDA and CDR2 as SQIVND (reference sequence). CDR3 loop: CASSSAGRSGANVLTF. The DNA for the CDR3 is TGTGCCAGTAGTAGCGCGGGACGCTCTGGGGCCAACGTCCTGACTTTC.

The gene calls are TRBV2 and TRBJ2-7; D is ambiguous. V was pared by 3 bases and J by 6 bases, with 3 bases between. The CDR3 covers 10 residues. Germline V CDR1 and CDR2: SNHLY, FYNNEI. CDR3 sequence: CASSEAEQYF. The CDR3 nucleotides read TGTGCCAGCAGTGAGGCCGAGCAGTACTTC.

The rearrangement joins TRBV18 to TRBJ1-4, with a tentative D call TRBD1 (5 bases). The CDR3 is 15 amino acids. The germline gives CDR1 KGHSH, CDR2 LQKENI. With 6 bases removed from V and 0 bases from J, the gap between germline ends came to 11 bases. The CDR3 protein is CASSQGAATNEKLFF. The CDR3 DNA follows: TGTGCCAGCTCTCAAGGGGCCGCAACTAATGAAAAACTGTTTTTT. Drawing the rest from reference TRBV18 and TRBJ1-4, the complete variable domain is NAGVMQNPRHLVRRRGQEARLRCSPMKGHSHVYWYRQLPEEGLKFMVYLQKENIIDESGMPKERFSAEFPKEGPSILRIQQVVRGDSAAYFCASSQGAATNEKLFFGSGTQLSVL.

The chain recombines TRBV6-5 with TRBJ2-5; 7 bases align to TRBD1. Matching the DNA end better, TRBJ2-7 makes the J call doubtful. The length of the CDR3 is 13 residues. From germline, CDR1 is MNHEY and CDR2 SVGAGI. The CDR3: CASSRQGRYEQYF. The CDR3 DNA reads as TGTGCCAGCAGTAGACAGGGCCGCTACGAGCAGTACTTC.

The genes are TRBV5-1 and TRBJ2-5, with 7 bases aligning to TRBD1. The tail of the sequence fits TRBJ2-7 better, so the J call may be wrong. CDR1 and CDR2 from the germline V gene are SGHRS and YFSETQ. This CDR3 region has 14 residues. Written as DNA, the CDR3 is TGCGCCAGCAGCCGGACAGGTGGTGCCTACGAGCAGTACTTC. It translates to CASSRTGGAYEQYF.

The V gene is TRBV9, the J gene TRBJ2-1, with 11 bases fitting TRBD2. V lost 4 bases to trimming and J lost 0 bases; unmatched junction nucleotides: 9. The CDR3 has 18 residues. Germline V gene data show CDR1 as SGDLS and CDR2 as YYNGEE. The CDR3 bases are TGTGCCAGCAGCCTTCGACTAGCGGGGACGAGCTCCTACAATGAGCAGTTCTTC. Translating it yields CASSLRLAGTSSYNEQFF. The variable domain in full, with the rest retrieved from reference TRBV9 and TRBJ2-1, is DSGVTQTPKHLITATGQRVTLRCSPRSGDLSVYWYQQSLDQGLQFLIQYYNGEERAKGNILERFSAQQFPDLHSELNLSSLELGDSALYFCASSLRLAGTSSYNEQFFGPGTRLTVL.

The chain couples TRBV5-1 to TRBJ2-5; no reliable D call. CDR1 and CDR2 from the germline V gene are SGHRS and YFSETQ. There are 14 residues in the CDR3. Trimming shortened V by 0 bases and J by 5 bases, and 11 bases separated the two germline ends. This CDR3 reads CASSLAGSLETQYF. The DNA of the CDR3 is TGCGCCAGCAGCTTGGCCGGGTCACTGGAGACCCAGTACTTC.

V gene TRBV5-1 combines with J gene TRBJ2-5; 8 positions match TRBD2. The CDR3 covers 15 residues. Germline V CDR1 and CDR2: SGHRS, YFSETQ. Germline trimming cut 2 bases from V and 5 bases from J; bases unmatched to any gene: 8. This CDR3 is CASSFNTGGGETQYF. For the CDR3, the DNA is TGCGCCAGCAGCTTCAATACCGGGGGGGGCGAGACCCAGTACTTC. The variable domain in full, completed from reference TRBV5-1 and TRBJ2-5, reads KAGVTQTPRYLIKTRGQQVTLSCSPISGHRSVSWYQQTPGQGLQFLFEYFSETQRNKGNFPGRFSGRQFSNSRSEMNVSTLELGDSALYLCASSFNTGGGETQYFGPGTRLLVL.

As concerns this clone: A junction boundary mismatches the germline segment, possibly from a read error. The chain uses TRBV7-9 and TRBJ2-7; no reliable D call. CDR1 SEHNR and CDR2 FQNEAQ come from the germline V gene (reference sequence). The CDR3 length is 14 residues. CDR3 sequence reads: CSSSLGIPGYEQYF. CDR3 DNA sequence: TGTTCCAGCAGCTTAGGTATCCCGGGCTACGAGCAGTACTTC.

The rearrangement uses TRBV6-1 and TRBJ2-1, with 10 nucleotides matching TRBD1. The CDR3 sequence is 14 residues long. V trimming: 6 bases; J trimming: 3 bases; junction bases outside the gene matches: 2. The germline V gene encodes CDR1 MNHNS and CDR2 SASEGT. The CDR3 reads CASRDRGLYNEQFF. In nucleotides, the CDR3 is TGTGCCAGCAGAGACAGGGGGCTCTACAATGAGCAGTTCTTC.

The V call is TRBV6-1, the J call TRBJ1-3; 10 nucleotides align to TRBD1. The CDR3 loop spans 16 amino acids. Unmatched junction bases numbered 7, after V lost 4 bases and J lost 4 bases. Germline V gives CDR1 MNHNS, CDR2 SASEGT. CDR3 DNA: TGTGCCAGCAGTGCATTGACAGGGGGCATAGGAAACACCATATATTTT. It specifies CASSALTGGIGNTIYF.

The chain couples TRBV5-1 to TRBJ2-1; 10 nucleotides agree with TRBD2. Per germline, CDR1 SGHRS and CDR2 YFSETQ. Trimming removed 4 bases from V and 8 bases from J; junction bases left unmatched: 12. This CDR3 is 16 amino acids long. CDR3 DNA sequence: TGCGCCAGCAGCCCGGGGGCTAGCGGGGGTACCCATGAGCAGTTCTTC. Amino acid sequence: CASSPGASGGTHEQFF.

This chain joins TRBV5-1 and TRBJ2-5, with 8 bases aligning to TRBD1. Per the germline V gene, CDR1 is SGHRS and CDR2 is YFSETQ. CDR3 size: 17 residues. Unmatched junction bases numbered 11, after V lost 0 bases and J lost 4 bases. In DNA form, the CDR3 reads TGCGCCAGCAGCTTGGTCCTCGGACAGGGTTTTCCAGAGACCCAGTACTTC. It codes for CASSLVLGQGFPETQYF.

This clone was recorded once. The chain employs TRBV7-9 and TRBJ2-2; 8 bases match TRBD2. CDR1 and CDR2 (germline): SEHNR, FQNEAQ (reference sequence). V was pared by 5 bases and J by 0 bases, with 2 bases of the junction left unmatched. This CDR3 has 15 amino acids. The CDR3 spells CASSQTSANTGELFF. The CDR3 region has the DNA TGTGCCAGCAGCCAGACTAGCGCGAACACCGGGGAGCTGTTTTTT.

The chain couples TRBV18 to TRBJ2-5; D might be TRBD1 (6 bases). This CDR3 contains 15 residues. Germline V gene sequence: CDR1 KGHSH, CDR2 LQKENI. V gave up 1 base and J gave up 5 bases, with 14 bases separating them. The CDR3 bases are TGTGCCAGCTCACCACTCCCAGGGGCAGGGGAGACCCAGTACTTC. As protein: CASSPLPGAGETQYF. The complete variable domain, with remaining parts taken from reference TRBV18 and TRBJ2-5, reads NAGVMQNPRHLVRRRGQEARLRCSPMKGHSHVYWYRQLPEEGLKFMVYLQKENIIDESGMPKERFSAEFPKEGPSILRIQQVVRGDSAAYFCASSPLPGAGETQYFGPGTRLLVL.

This clone was found a few times. V usage is TRBV10-2 and J usage is TRBJ2-7, with a tentative D call TRBD1 (6 bases). This CDR3 comprises 15 residues. V gave up 6 bases and J gave up 0 bases, with 15 bases separating them. Per germline, CDR1 WSHSY and CDR2 SAAADI. The CDR3 is CASREPGGRSYEQYF. The CDR3 coding sequence is TGCGCCAGCAGGGAACCTGGGGGCCGCTCCTACGAGCAGTACTTC.

The gene calls are TRBV18 and TRBJ2-1; 8 bases fit TRBD2. Germline trimming cut 2 bases from V and 4 bases from J; bases unmatched to any gene: 7. This CDR3 has 16 amino acids. Germline V gene data show CDR1 as KGHSH and CDR2 as LQKENI. The CDR3, as DNA: TGTGCCAGCTCACCAATAACTAGCGGACCATACAATGAGCAGTTCTTC. Protein: CASSPITSGPYNEQFF.

The rearrangement uses TRBV27 and TRBJ1-6; 7 bases fit TRBD1. The CDR3 is 15 residues long. Germline CDR1 reads MNHEY; CDR2 reads SMNVEV (reference sequence). V lost 5 bases to trimming and J lost 3 bases; unmatched junction nucleotides: 4. The CDR3 sequence is CASSPRTGYNSPLHF. The CDR3 bases are TGTGCCAGCAGTCCCCGGACAGGCTATAATTCACCCCTCCACTTT.

J is TRBJ2-2 and V is TRBV5-4; the D is unclear. Germline V gene sequence: CDR1 SGHNT, CDR2 YYREEE (reference sequence). V was trimmed by 1 base and J by 0 bases, leaving 7 bases between them. The CDR3 consists of 15 residues. The CDR3 coding sequence is TGTGCCAGCAGCTTGCGACACCCGAACACCGGGGAGCTGTTTTTT. Its protein product is CASSLRHPNTGELFF.

The chain employs TRBV5-4 and TRBJ2-3, with a tentative D call TRBD2 (6 bases). CDR1 and CDR2 (germline): SGHNT, YYREEE (reference sequence). The length of the CDR3 is 15 residues. V was clipped by 4 bases and J by 1 base, with 13 bases between them. The CDR3 here is CASSPGSSGTDTQYF. In nucleotides, the CDR3 is TGTGCCAGCAGCCCCGGGTCTAGCGGCACAGATACGCAGTATTTT.

The CDR3 region is CASSRDAYEQYF. The CDR3 DNA follows: TGTGCCAGCAGCCGAGATGCCTACGAGCAGTACTTC. This chain links TRBV7-9 with TRBJ2-7; D unresolved. The CDR3 runs to 12 residues. Trimming stripped 5 bases from V and 2 bases from J, with 7 bases between. Germline CDR1 is SEHNR and CDR2 is FQNEAQ (reference sequence).

V and J are TRBV21-1 and TRBJ1-2; the DNA was not used to check the table's D call, TRBD1. TRBV21-1 is annotated as a pseudogene. The CDR3 length is 14 residues. The CDR3 spells CASSEVDSFYGYTF. DNA of the CDR3: TGTGCCAGCAGCGAGGTCGACAGCTTCTATGGCTACACCTTC.

The chain joins TRBV6-5 to TRBJ2-1, with TRBD1 matching 7 bases. The V segment lost 5 bases and the J segment 10 bases; nucleotides outside the gene matches: 8. Germline V gene data show CDR1 as MNHEY and CDR2 as SVGAGI. This CDR3 is built from 13 residues. DNA for the CDR3: TGTGCCAGCAGTGCACCAGGGGGTTTGGAGCAGTTCTTC. This codes for CASSAPGGLEQFF.

The chain joins TRBV7-6 to TRBJ1-5; tentatively, D is TRBD1 (5 bases). CDR3 size: 13 residues. Germline CDR1 SGHVS, CDR2 FNYEAQ. V shed 4 bases and J shed 6 bases, with 10 bases lying between them. The DNA of the CDR3 is TGTGCCAGCAGCTCGGGGGGGGGTCAGCCCCAGCATTTT. Protein: CASSSGGGQPQHF.

This clone was picked up a small number of times. The CDR3 is CASSRKDRAPYEQYF. The CDR3 nucleotides are TGTGCCAGCAGCCGCAAGGACAGGGCCCCCTACGAGCAGTACTTC. This rearrangement joins TRBV5-4 to TRBJ2-7; TRBD1 aligns across 8 bases. The ends lost 4 bases at V and 2 bases at J; junction bases unmatched: 8. CDR3 size: 15 residues. The germline V gene encodes CDR1 SGHNT and CDR2 YYREEE (reference sequence).